A single T cell receptor (beta chain) is shown here with its context. This clone was counted a single time. The antigen it binds to is not known. Qualities for individual bases were not recorded, and no much larger clone is one base off. TCRbeta CDR3 sequencing was performed on sorted unstimulated T cells and on proliferating T cells recovered from mixed lymphocyte reactions. Fresh whole blood from approximately ten HLA-typed healthy donors was used to isolate PBMCs. This specimen belongs to a study of siplizumab effects on memory and regulatory T cells (dated by TCRdb to between 2017 and 2020). For the wider study: The study looked at the effect of siplizumab, an anti-CD2 antibody, on alloreactive T-cell subsets in allogeneic mixed lymphocyte reactions made from human PBMCs. The investigation overall reported the following: The cumulative frequency of alloreactive sequences traceable to unstimulated CD4+ memory T cells was significantly reduced by siplizumab. Whether proliferating Tregs from siplizumab cultures were suppressive was not functionally confirmed. Among mappable alloreactive CD4+ clones, the Treg-derived fraction averaged approximately 72% with siplizumab versus about 27% in control reactions. Unstimulated naive T cells appeared more diverse than memory T cells, and naive cells seemed to contribute substantially to the alloresponse. Roughly 80-95% of proliferating CD4+ or CD8+ clones could not be assigned a naive or memory phenotype. Because sequences below about 10^-5 frequency were poorly captured, only a minor fraction of alloreactive clones could be mapped to unstimulated subsets.

Libraries were constructed by the immunoSEQ multiplex PCR assay. Approximately 93,000 TCR templates per sample were assayed by the deep sequencing platform. Genomic DNA extracted from sorted T cells was used for TCRbeta CDR3 sequencing. The study's processing was this. The R programming language was used for the clonal analysis of the TCRbeta CDR3 data. Alloreactive CD4+ and CD8+ clones were defined by comparing unstimulated samples with post-reaction CFSE-low samples. Regulatory or non-regulatory origin of alloreactive CD4+ clones was assigned by matching sequences to the sorted unstimulated Treg and non-Treg repertoires. The source is immuneACCESS, and TCRdb retained only in-frame sequences with V and J called. Part of the clones is not carried over; for the studies checked, unresolved V genes explain less than half of this, and the remainder is unexplained. V, J and clone size are taken as reported in that table, and D and trimming were inferred from the DNA itself. This sample gives 70,000 to 90,000 clones in total; 90% of them show up just once. The ten most abundant clones make up over 12% of the sample.

Deletion took 3 bases off V and 2 bases off J, with a span of 12 bases between the germline ends. CDR1 and CDR2 were assigned from the germline V gene (reference sequence) as SGHKS and YYEKEE. The CDR3 numbers 15 residues from cysteine through phenylalanine. Only the CDR3 part of the read is kept: 45 bases, read in frame from the first base. Sequenced: CD4+ T cells sorted from blood. This clonotype was obtained from a human donor in good health. The chain is encoded by TRBV5-5 joined to TRBJ1-5; the D gene is possibly TRBD1, with 5 bases matching. The CDR3 reads CASSWQGGGNQPQHF. The sequenced DNA: TGTGCCAGCAGCTGGCAGGGCGGTGGCAATCAGCCCCAGCATTTT.